The 23 T cell receptor beta chains presented below share a single source sample, sequenced in a study of T-cell reconstitution after alpha-beta-depleted transplantation in children listed by TCRdb under 2016. The method was PCR. Sequencing took place on an Illumina HiSeq 2500. TCR library preparation used molecular barcoding, with unique molecular identifiers applied to normalize quantification of the TCRbeta repertoire. The public reads were run again by TCRdb, first through fastp at Q25 and then through MiXCR, and only productive beta chains were kept. Rows merge per CDR3 protein into single entries with the most common DNA and genes. The sample table holds around 580,000 distinct CDR3 sequences, of which under 25% were seen once. About 14% of the sample rests with the top ten. The treatment or condition label, read with the paper, signifies: allogeneic hematopoietic cell transplantation with graft depleted of TCRalphabeta T cells and CD19 B cells.

This sample comprised PBMCs, mostly from graft donor cells, obtained 360 days after TCRalphabeta/CD19-depleted stem cell transplant. The origin of the receptors is a boy in the first two years of life who had a stem cell transplant for acute myeloid leukemia, so the T cells may come from the graft donor.

The chain couples TRBV20-1 to TRBJ1-5; D is undetermined. Germline-derived CDR1 and CDR2 are DFQATT and SNEGSKA (reference sequence). The CDR3 covers 13 residues. V lost 3 bases and J 3 bases, leaving 9 bases between the germline ends. This CDR3 is CSASGLHNQPQHF. CDR3 nucleotide sequence: TGCAGTGCTAGTGGACTTCACAATCAGCCCCAGCATTTT.

CDR3 DNA sequence: TGTGCCAGCAGTGGCTCCGGGACAGGTCATGAAAAACTGTTTTTT. Its protein is CASSGSGTGHEKLFF. The V call is TRBV28, the J call TRBJ1-4; 8 bases are a match to TRBD1. This CDR3 contains 15 residues. CDR1 is MDHEN, CDR2 SYDVKM, per germline. V lost 5 bases to trimming and J lost 6 bases; unmatched junction nucleotides: 8. The entire variable domain, with the rest obtained from reference TRBV28 and TRBJ1-4, is as follows: DVKVTQSSRYLVKRTGEKVFLECVQDMDHENMFWYRQDPGLGLRLIYFSYDVKMKEKGDIPEGYSVSREKKERFSLILESASTNQTSMYLCASSGSGTGHEKLFFGSGTQLSVL.

V gene TRBV2 combines with J gene TRBJ2-7, with a weak D call TRBD2 (5 bases). CDR3 size: 13 residues. Germline V gene lookup returns CDR1 SNHLY and CDR2 FYNNEI. With 8 bases removed from V and 1 base from J, the gap between germline ends came to 12 bases. This CDR3 reads CASSAGSSYEQYV. CDR3 nucleotides: TGTGCCAGCTCCGCGGGCAGTTCCTACGAGCAGTACGTC.

This clonotype appeared many times. This chain connects TRBV20-1 to TRBJ2-2; D may correspond to TRBD1 or TRBD2 (5 bases each). The germline V gene has CDR1 DFQATT and CDR2 SNEGSKA (reference sequence). The CDR3 extends over 18 amino acids. V lost 0 bases, J lost 6 bases, and 23 bases lay in between. CDR3 nucleotide sequence: TGCAGTGCTAGAGATGTGACACCCGAATCTTGGGGGTCCGGGGAGCTGTTTTTT. It is translated as CSARDVTPESWGSGELFF.

This clonotype was observed many times. This sequence joins TRBV29-1 and TRBJ2-5, with 9 nucleotides matching TRBD1. Germline CDR1 and CDR2: SQVTM and ANQGSEA. Trimming took 1 base from V and 4 from J; bases not matched to a gene: 10. The CDR3 length is 16 residues. CDR3 loop: CSVEGISGQGLETQYF. The CDR3 DNA sequence: TGCAGCGTTGAAGGCATCTCCGGACAGGGGTTAGAGACCCAGTACTTC.

The chain joins TRBV7-2 to TRBJ2-3; 9 bases agree with TRBD1. The CDR3 loop spans 16 amino acids. Germline CDR1 reads SGHTA; CDR2 reads FQGNSA. Trimming took 5 bases from V and 1 from J; bases not matched to a gene: 7. The CDR3 bases are TGTGCCAGCAGCGTACCTTGGACAGGGGGCACAGATACGCAGTATTTT. Amino acid sequence: CASSVPWTGGTDTQYF.

Only a few counts were recorded for this clonotype. The rearrangement links TRBV6-5 to TRBJ1-2; 8 bases line up with TRBD1. J was trimmed by 7 bases and V by 2 bases; bases with no gene match: 6. Germline V gene lookup returns CDR1 MNHEY and CDR2 SVGAGI. This CDR3 contains 14 residues. Written as DNA, the CDR3 is TGTGCCAGCAGTTACCTACAGGGGGGACGTGGCTACACCTTC. Protein sequence: CASSYLQGGRGYTF.

The chain links TRBV20-1 to TRBJ2-7, with D possibly being TRBD1 or TRBD2 (5 bases each). V was cut by 0 bases and J by 11 bases, with 17 bases left in between. This CDR3 spans 13 amino acids. Germline V gene lookup returns CDR1 DFQATT and CDR2 SNEGSKA (reference sequence). The CDR3 coding sequence is TGCAGTGCTAGAGACGGGCCCATTATGGGGGAGTACTTC. Encoded protein: CSARDGPIMGEYF.

This clonotype appeared many times. This chain links TRBV5-1 with TRBJ2-6; D is ambiguous. Germline V gene sequence: CDR1 SGHRS, CDR2 YFSETQ. The CDR3 is 14 amino acids. The V end lost 0 bases, the J end lost 0 bases, and 1 base lay between the germline ends. The CDR3 loop reads CASSLDSGANVLTF. DNA of the CDR3: TGCGCCAGCAGCTTGGACTCTGGGGCCAACGTCCTGACTTTC.

This clonotype appeared many times. In DNA form, the CDR3 reads TGTGCCAGCAGTTACGTTGGTGGGCAGACAGGTGAGAATGAGCAGTTCTTC. Amino acids: CASSYVGGQTGENEQFF. The chain employs TRBV6-5 and TRBJ2-1, with a weak D call TRBD1 (6 bases). V gave up 2 bases and J gave up 7 bases, with 21 bases separating them. The V gene's germline CDR1 is MNHEY and CDR2 SVGAGI. The CDR3 runs to 17 residues.

In this sample, this clonotype turned up a few times. The chain employs TRBV9 and TRBJ2-5; 9 nucleotides agree with TRBD1. V shed 3 bases, J shed 5 bases, and the junction held 8 bases outside the gene matches. The CDR3 extends over 15 amino acids. CDR1 is SGDLS and CDR2 is YYNGEE in the germline V gene. The CDR3 sequence: CASSAGGQGGETQYF. The CDR3 DNA is TGTGCCAGCAGCGCGGGGGGACAGGGAGGGGAGACCCAGTACTTC. Using reference TRBV9 and TRBJ2-5 for the parts outside the CDR3, the full variable domain is DSGVTQTPKHLITATGQRVTLRCSPRSGDLSVYWYQQSLDQGLQFLIQYYNGEERAKGNILERFSAQQFPDLHSELNLSSLELGDSALYFCASSAGGQGGETQYFGPGTRLLVL.

The chain is built from TRBV5-1 and TRBJ2-1; no clear D. The germline CDR1 and CDR2 sequences are SGHRS and YFSETQ. The V gene lost 7 bases and the J gene lost 1 base, with 18 bases spanning the gap. The CDR3 extends over 16 amino acids. The CDR3 nucleotides are TGCGCCAGCGCCTCTCTGACATCTACTTCCTACAATGAGCAGTTCTTC. Translation gives CASASLTSTSYNEQFF.

This clonotype came up a few times. The chain couples TRBV7-2 to TRBJ2-1, with 7 bases lining up with TRBD2. Germline V gene sequence: CDR1 SGHTA, CDR2 FQGNSA. CDR3 size: 12 residues. J gave up 14 bases and V 5 bases, and 9 bases lay outside the gene matches. CDR3 DNA sequence: TGTGCCAGCAGCCCGAGCGGGGCGTGGGAGTTCTTC. It codes for CASSPSGAWEFF.

This clonotype was counted only a few times. The chain is built from TRBV20-1 and TRBJ2-3; 15 positions agree with TRBD2. The germline V gene has CDR1 DFQATT and CDR2 SNEGSKA (reference sequence). The CDR3 is 17 residues long. Unmatched junction bases numbered 9, after V lost 4 bases and J lost 4 bases. CDR3 DNA: TGCAGTGCTACCCATTATAGGACTAGCGGGGGGGCAGATACGCAGTATTTT. Amino acids: CSATHYRTSGGADTQYF.

This clonotype was counted at least ten times. The chain couples TRBV29-1 to TRBJ2-3; D gene uncertain. Trimming cost V 8 bases and J 0 bases, with 9 bases left between them. The CDR3 loop spans 12 amino acids. CDR1 is SQVTM, CDR2 ANQGSEA, per germline. The CDR3 protein is CSSTLSTDTQYF. The CDR3, as DNA: TGCAGCAGCACCCTGAGCACAGATACGCAGTATTTT.

This chain connects TRBV5-5 to TRBJ1-2; D not resolved. Germline V lookup: CDR1 SGHKS, CDR2 YYEKEE (reference sequence). The CDR3 has 14 residues. Trimming stripped 0 bases from V and 5 bases from J, with 11 bases between. The CDR3 reads CASSLEWTDYGYTF. In nucleotides, the CDR3 is TGTGCCAGCAGCTTGGAATGGACTGATTATGGCTACACCTTC.

This clonotype was counted only a few times. The rearrangement links TRBV28 to TRBJ2-7, with 9 bases that match TRBD1. The CDR3 sequence is 14 residues long. The trim removed 7 bases at V and 5 bases at J, leaving 9 bases unmatched. Per the germline V gene, CDR1 is MDHEN and CDR2 is SYDVKM. The CDR3 protein is CASKDRGRFDEQYV. CDR3 bases: TGTGCCAGCAAGGACAGGGGAAGGTTCGACGAGCAGTACGTC.

In its sample, this clonotype was seen a few times. The rearrangement links TRBV12-3 or TRBV12-4 to TRBJ1-6; TRBD1 aligns across 8 bases. Unmatched junction bases numbered 7, after V lost 5 bases and J lost 10 bases. The CDR3 is 14 residues long. The CDR3 spells CASSPDREGSPLHF. For the CDR3, the DNA is TGTGCCAGCAGTCCGGACAGGGAGGGCTCACCCCTCCACTTT.

The chain uses TRBV3-1 and TRBJ1-1; TRBD1 agrees at 7 bases. The CDR3 contains 14 residues. V gave up 3 bases and J gave up 4 bases; unmatched junction bases: 5. The germline V gene encodes CDR1 LGHDT and CDR2 YNNKEL (reference sequence). Here the CDR3 reads CASSQGGGRTEAFF. DNA of the CDR3: TGTGCCAGCAGCCAGGGAGGGGGCCGCACTGAAGCTTTCTTT.

This clonotype showed up many times. The rearrangement uses TRBV6-2 or TRBV6-3 and TRBJ2-1, with 7 bases lining up with TRBD1. With 10 bases clipped from V and 3 bases from J, the junction kept 6 bases outside the gene matches. The germline CDR1 and CDR2 sequences are MNHEY and SVGEGT. The CDR3 is 13 amino acids. The CDR3, as DNA: TGTGCCACCCAGGACAGGTTCTACAATGAGCAGTTCTTC. Its protein is CATQDRFYNEQFF.

This clonotype has at least ten counts. The chain recombines TRBV20-1 with TRBJ2-1; the D call may be TRBD1 or TRBD2 (5 bases each). The CDR3 loop spans 14 amino acids. Trimming stripped 3 bases from V and 0 bases from J, with 9 bases between. Germline V CDR1 and CDR2: DFQATT, SNEGSKA (reference sequence). The CDR3 region is CSASEGSSYNEQFF. The CDR3 region has the DNA TGCAGTGCTAGTGAGGGGAGCTCCTACAATGAGCAGTTCTTC.

The chain employs TRBV20-1 and TRBJ2-3; the D call may be TRBD1 or TRBD2 (6 bases each). V lost 3 bases to trimming and J lost 1 base, with 11 bases between them. From germline, CDR1 is DFQATT and CDR2 SNEGSKA (reference sequence). The CDR3 is 14 amino acids. The CDR3 nucleotides read TGCAGTGCTAGTAGGGGGGTCCGCACAGATACGCAGTATTTT. It yields the protein CSASRGVRTDTQYF.

This clonotype has at least ten counts. DNA of the CDR3: TGCAGTGCTAGGGCGAGACAGGGGACTGAGCGGGCCGGGGAGCTGTTTTTT. Protein: CSARARQGTERAGELFF. The V and J genes are TRBV20-1 and TRBJ2-2, with TRBD1 matching 8 bases. Germline V gene sequence: CDR1 DFQATT, CDR2 SNEGSKA (reference sequence). There are 17 residues in the CDR3. Unmatched junction bases numbered 15, after V lost 3 bases and J lost 6 bases.